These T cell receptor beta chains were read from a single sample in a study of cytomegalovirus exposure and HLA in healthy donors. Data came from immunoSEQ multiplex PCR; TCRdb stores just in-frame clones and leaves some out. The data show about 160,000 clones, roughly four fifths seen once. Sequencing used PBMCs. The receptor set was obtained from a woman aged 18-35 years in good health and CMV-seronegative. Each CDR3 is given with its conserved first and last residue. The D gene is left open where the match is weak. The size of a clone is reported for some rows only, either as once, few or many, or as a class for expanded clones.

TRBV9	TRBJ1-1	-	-	TGTGCCAGCAGCGCCTACGACAGGAACACTGAAGCTTTCTTT	CASSAYDRNTEAFF
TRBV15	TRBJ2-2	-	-	TGTGCCACCAGCCGCGTTACCGGGGAGCTGTTTTTT	CATSRVTGELFF
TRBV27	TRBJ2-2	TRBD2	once	TGTGCCAGCAGTACGAACCCCGGGACTAGCGGGAAGAACACCGGGGAGCTGTTTTTT	CASSTNPGTSGKNTGELFF
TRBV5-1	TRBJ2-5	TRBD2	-	TGCGCCAGCAATTGGGCGAGCGGGAGGACGGAGACCCAGTACTTC	CASNWASGRTETQYF
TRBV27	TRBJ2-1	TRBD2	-	TGTGCCAGCAGTTTATCGTCTAGCGGGGGGGCGTGGGTCAACAATGAGCAGTTCTTC	CASSLSSSGGAWVNNEQFF
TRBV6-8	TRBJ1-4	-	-	TGTGCCAGCGGCACTACGAATAACGATGAAAAACTGTTTTTT	CASGTTNNDEKLFF
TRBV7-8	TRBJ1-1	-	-	TGTGCCAGCAGCTTCCGGGCCGGGGCGGGATCGACTGAAGCTTTCTTT	CASSFRAGAGSTEAFF
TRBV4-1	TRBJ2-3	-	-	TGCGCCAGCAGCCAACAGAAGAATACAGATACGCAGTATTTT	CASSQQKNTDTQYF
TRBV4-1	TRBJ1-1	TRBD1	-	TGCGCCAGCAGCCCTGGACAGGCGAACACTGAAGCTTTCTTT	CASSPGQANTEAFF
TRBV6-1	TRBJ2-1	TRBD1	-	TGTGCCAGCAGCGGGACAGGGGGCAATGAGCAGTTCTTC	CASSGTGGNEQFF
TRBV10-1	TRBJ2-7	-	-	TGCGCCAGCAGTGACGCCGGGAGCCGCTACGAGCAGTACTTC	CASSDAGSRYEQYF
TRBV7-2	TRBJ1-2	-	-	TGTGCCAGCAGCTCCACCTGGGCCCGAGACTACACCTTC	CASSSTWARDYTF
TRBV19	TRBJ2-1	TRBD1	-	TGTGCCAGTAGTAGGGGACAGGGGGTTGATGAGCAGTTCTTC	CASSRGQGVDEQFF
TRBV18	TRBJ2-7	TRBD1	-	TGTGCCAGCTCACGGACAGGGGGTAACGAGCAGTACTTC	CASSRTGGNEQYF
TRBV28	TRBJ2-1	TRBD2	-	TGTGCCAGCACCTTCGGGGGGCGGGAGGGCAACTCCTACAATGAGCAGTTCTTC	CASTFGGREGNSYNEQFF
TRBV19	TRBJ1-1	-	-	TGTGCCAGTAGTACCGGGGGAAACGGACGGTTGAACACTGAAGCTTTCTTT	CASSTGGNGRLNTEAFF
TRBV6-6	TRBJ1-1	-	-	TGTGCCAGCAGTTACTCAAAGACATTTGAAGCTTTCTTT	CASSYSKTFEAFF
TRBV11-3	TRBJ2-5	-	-	TGTGCCAGCAGCTTAGGGCCCCAAGAGACCCAGTACTTC	CASSLGPQETQYF
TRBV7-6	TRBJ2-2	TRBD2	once	TGTGCCAGCAGCCGACAGGAACTAGCGGGAGGAAGTCCCGGGGAGCTGTTTTTT	CASSRQELAGGSPGELFF
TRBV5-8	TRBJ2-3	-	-	TGTGCCAGCAGCTTGGGTGTAGTTTCCAGCACAGATACGCAGTATTTT	CASSLGVVSSTDTQYF